This TCR beta chain was recorded in a study of cytomegalovirus exposure and HLA in healthy donors. Overall study context: As released early, the data held about 85 million unique TCRs from HLA-typed donors.

There are a few counts of this clone. No antigen is known for it. The CDR3 covers 16 residues. J gave up 4 bases and V 4 bases, and 6 bases lay outside the gene matches. Germline V gene sequence: CDR1 LGHNA, CDR2 YNFKEQ. Points from the study as a whole: The authors later linked a missense DCLRE1C variant to TCR beta V- and J-gene trimming.

PCR employed 60 Vbeta and 13 Jbeta primers. Measured with immunoSEQ multiplex PCR; TCRdb has only the in-frame clones, and not every one. The data contain 150,000 to 200,000 clones, around 68% of them seen just once; the ten biggest clones take up 2.8%. This sequence originates from a woman in her thirties or forties in good health and CMV-seropositive. This sequence joins TRBV4-2 and TRBJ2-3; 12 bases agree with TRBD2. Sequencing was performed on PBMCs. The CDR3 here is CASSPRLAGESDTQYF. The DNA of the CDR3 is TGTGCCAGCAGCCCCCGACTAGCGGGGGAATCAGATACGCAGTATTTT.